This T cell receptor (beta chain) derives from a study of T cell repertoires in cytomegalovirus infection. Study information: Evidence of both CMV infection and a matching HLA type came from public TCR beta signatures. Whole-study findings and limits: CMV carriers having the relevant HLA were flagged by cumulative public TCR beta family frequency. Clonotypes of TCR beta that were HLA-C-restricted and CMV-specific dominated the ex vivo response.

On this clonotype: Its antigen is undetermined.

CDR3 size: 15 residues. Trimming took 2 bases from V and 3 from J, leaving 11 bases between them. Germline V gene data show CDR1 as SGHTA and CDR2 as FQGNSA. One entry per CDR3 protein results from TCRdb running MiXCR on the reads. This table holds some 180,000 distinct CDR3 sequences, about a sixth found once. Sequencing was performed on CD8+ T cells from PBMCs. This TCR derives from a human donor in good health (CMV status not recorded). Some clones in this sample may be carry-over from other donors' samples. The rearrangement links TRBV7-2 to TRBJ2-1, with D unresolved. The DNA for the CDR3 is TGTGCCAGCAGCTTAAAGGTCTGGGGCTACAATGAGCAGTTCTTC. It is translated as CASSLKVWGYNEQFF.